This entry lists 8 T cell receptor beta chains sequenced from one sample in a study of blood T cell repertoires in COVID-19. Only in-frame clones appear in the TCRdb table, and some are missing; sequencing was by immunoSEQ multiplex PCR. The data hold almost 350,000 clones, with roughly 90% observed a single time. Specimen: PBMCs or T cells enriched from blood (not recorded which). The source is a woman under 40 who had been exposed to COVID-19.

The V and J genes are TRBV18 and TRBJ2-1; 10 bases fit TRBD2. Trimming cost V 9 bases and J 7 bases; bases outside gene matches: 12. Germline lookup yields CDR1 KGHSH and CDR2 LQKENI. The CDR3 spans 15 residues. The CDR3 reads CASLTGRTSGNEQFF. The CDR3 DNA reads TGTGCCAGTTTAACCGGACGGACTAGCGGAAATGAGCAGTTCTTC.

This clone was observed a single time. This rearrangement joins TRBV5-1 to TRBJ2-5; maybe TRBD2 (5 bases). The CDR3 spans 14 residues. Germline values: CDR1 SGHRS, CDR2 YFSETQ. V was cut by 3 bases and J by 5 bases, with 14 bases left in between. CDR3 residues: CASSYGAPGETQYF. In nucleotides, the CDR3 is TGCGCCAGCAGCTACGGCGCTCCGGGGGAGACCCAGTACTTC.

The chain links TRBV19 to TRBJ2-5, with D possibly TRBD1 on 5 matching bases. CDR1 is LNHDA and CDR2 is SQIVND in the germline V gene (reference sequence). V lost 9 bases and J 1 base, leaving 15 bases between the germline ends. CDR3 length: 14 amino acids. As DNA, the CDR3 is TGTGCCAGCCTCGACAGAAGAGCCCAAGAGACCCAGTACTTC. This sequence encodes CASLDRRAQETQYF.

The table lists this clone with a few counts. J is TRBJ2-6 and V is TRBV18; possible D gene TRBD1, 5 bases. Germline V gene sequence: CDR1 KGHSH, CDR2 LQKENI. This CDR3 is built from 16 residues. Trimming took 1 base from V and 2 from J, leaving 9 bases between them. The CDR3 sequence is CASSPQGSTGANVLTF. The CDR3 DNA is TGTGCCAGCTCACCACAGGGGTCTACTGGGGCCAACGTCCTGACTTTC. Based on the CDR3 plus reference TRBV18 and TRBJ2-6, the full variable domain is NAGVMQNPRHLVRRRGQEARLRCSPMKGHSHVYWYRQLPEEGLKFMVYLQKENIIDESGMPKERFSAEFPKEGPSILRIQQVVRGDSAAYFCASSPQGSTGANVLTFGAGSRLTVL.

The rearrangement joins TRBV18 to TRBJ1-1, with D uncertain. CDR3 length: 13 residues. CDR1 and CDR2 (germline): KGHSH, LQKENI. The germline V and J ends were trimmed by 1 base and 7 bases, with 10 bases remaining between them. CDR3 sequence (DNA): TGTGCCAGCTCACCACTTGTTTCCATTGAAGCTTTCTTT. Its translation is CASSPLVSIEAFF.

This clone occurred a few times. The CDR3 nucleotides read TGTGCCAGCAGCATCGGACATGATTCTGGAAACACCATATATTTT. Translation gives CASSIGHDSGNTIYF. This chain joins TRBV9 and TRBJ1-3; a weak D match, TRBD1 (5 bases). Germline CDR1 SGDLS, CDR2 YYNGEE. This CDR3 region has 15 residues. V was clipped by 4 bases and J by 1 base, with 12 bases between them.

V usage is TRBV7-2 and J usage is TRBJ2-7, with 9 bases that match TRBD2. Germline loops: CDR1 SGHTA, CDR2 FQGNSA. The CDR3 is made up of 15 amino acids. Trimming at V came to 5 bases and at J to 7 bases, leaving 12 bases not matched to a gene. This CDR3 reads CASSPPVSGRGEQYF. Written as DNA, the CDR3 is TGTGCCAGCAGCCCTCCTGTTAGCGGGAGAGGAGAGCAGTACTTC.

This sequence joins TRBV20-1 and TRBJ1-2, with 8 nucleotides matching TRBD1. V shed 3 bases and J 9 bases; nucleotides not matched to a gene: 12. Germline V gene data show CDR1 as DFQATT and CDR2 as SNEGSKA (reference sequence). The CDR3 contains 14 residues. The CDR3 bases are TGCAGTGCTAGTCCCACACTTAACAGGGGGAGCTACACCTTC. This sequence encodes CSASPTLNRGSYTF.